Following are 30 T cell receptor beta chains from one sample sequenced in a study of blood T cell repertoires in COVID-19. Profiling relied on immunoSEQ multiplex PCR, and the TCRdb table lists in-frame clones only, not all of them. The sample holds around 260,000 clones; roughly 86% are singletons and the top ten take 0.7%. The sample taken for sequencing was peripheral blood. Receptors were obtained from a human donor in a cohort sampled during active COVID-19.

This rearrangement joins TRBV10-1 to TRBJ2-2, with D perhaps TRBD2 (7 bases). Germline V gene data show CDR1 as WNHNN and CDR2 as SYGVQD (reference sequence). V dropped 1 base and J dropped 4 bases, with 13 bases sitting between them. The CDR3 has 16 residues. CDR3 nucleotide sequence: TGCGCCAGCAGTGAGTTCGGGGGGCCGGCCACCGGGGAGCTGTTTTTT. This encodes CASSEFGGPATGELFF.

The chain employs TRBV7-9 and TRBJ2-4; the match to TRBD1 covers 9 bases. Germline V gene data show CDR1 as SEHNR and CDR2 as FQNEAQ (reference sequence). The CDR3 sequence is 16 residues long. The V gene end was trimmed by 3 bases and the J gene end by 8 bases; junction bases not matched to a gene: 11. CDR3 amino acids: CASSFPGQGASDIQYF. CDR3 bases: TGTGCCAGCAGCTTTCCGGGACAGGGAGCATCGGACATTCAGTACTTC.

J is TRBJ2-1 and V is TRBV2, with D perhaps matching TRBD2 (6 bases). The CDR3 contains 16 residues. CDR1 SNHLY and CDR2 FYNNEI come from the germline V gene. The ends were cut back, 6 bases at V and 3 bases at J, with 18 bases in the middle. CDR3 residues: CASSGLTRGGYNEQFF. In DNA form, the CDR3 reads TGTGCCAGCAGCGGATTGACTAGGGGTGGCTACAATGAGCAGTTCTTC.

The chain carries TRBV7-2 and TRBJ1-5; 9 bases agree with TRBD1. The trim removed 3 bases at V and 7 bases at J, leaving 7 bases unmatched. The CDR3 spans 15 residues. From germline, CDR1 is SGHTA and CDR2 FQGNSA. This CDR3 is CASSFRTGELQPQHF. The DNA for the CDR3 is TGTGCCAGCAGCTTCAGGACAGGGGAGCTGCAGCCCCAGCATTTT.

This clone has a single count. Different DNA sequences within this sample yield the same CDR3. The chain is built from TRBV9 and TRBJ1-2; D is unresolved. The germline V gene has CDR1 SGDLS and CDR2 YYNGEE. This CDR3 has 14 residues. The V and J ends lost 0 bases and 2 bases respectively, with 8 bases between them. CDR3 bases: TGTGCCAGCAGCGTAGATAGAGGAAACTATGGCTACACCTTC. Its protein is CASSVDRGNYGYTF.

This clone was seen a few times. The chain uses TRBV2 and TRBJ1-5; 7 bases fit TRBD1. This CDR3 has 15 amino acids. Germline V gene sequence: CDR1 SNHLY, CDR2 FYNNEI. V shed 5 bases and J 6 bases; nucleotides not matched to a gene: 10. The CDR3 loop is CASSRLTGVSQPQHF. CDR3 bases: TGTGCCAGCAGTCGACTCACAGGGGTTAGTCAGCCCCAGCATTTT.

This sequence joins TRBV6-6 and TRBJ2-3; a weak D match, TRBD1 (8 bases). Trimming pared 5 bases from V and 3 bases from J, leaving 15 bases between. The germline CDR1 and CDR2 sequences are MNHNY and SVGAGI (reference sequence). This CDR3 is 15 amino acids long. The CDR3 nucleotides read TGTGCCAGCAGTATACAGGGGGAGGGGACAGATACGCAGTATTTT. Translated, it gives CASSIQGEGTDTQYF.

The chain uses TRBV10-3 and TRBJ2-6, with D maybe TRBD2 (5 bases). The CDR3 runs to 16 residues. The germline gives CDR1 ENHRY, CDR2 SYGVKD. The germline V and J ends were trimmed by 2 bases and 2 bases, with 10 bases remaining between them. CDR3 loop: CAISEPGNPGANVLTF. The DNA for the CDR3 is TGTGCCATCAGTGAGCCCGGGAATCCTGGGGCCAACGTCCTGACTTTC.

CDR3 sequence reads: CASSQDGGGPHYEQYF. CDR3 bases: TGCGCCAGCAGCCAAGATGGTGGAGGTCCCCACTACGAGCAGTACTTC. The chain recombines TRBV4-3 with TRBJ2-7, with D possibly matching TRBD2 (5 bases). The CDR3 runs 16 residues. Trimming pared 0 bases from V and 3 bases from J, leaving 15 bases between. From germline, CDR1 is LGHNA and CDR2 YSLEER.

This chain connects TRBV5-4 to TRBJ2-3; 12 bases match TRBD2. Looked up from germline, CDR1 is SGHNT and CDR2 is YYREEE (reference sequence). Trimming at V came to 3 bases and at J to 4 bases, leaving 6 bases not matched to a gene. This CDR3 has 16 amino acids. The chain's CDR3 is CASSSALAGGSDTQYF. Here the CDR3 DNA reads TGTGCCAGCAGCTCGGCTCTAGCGGGGGGGTCAGATACGCAGTATTTT.

This chain links TRBV5-1 with TRBJ1-2; D is possibly TRBD1 (5 bases). This CDR3 has 14 amino acids. V was clipped by 2 bases and J by 4 bases, with 12 bases between them. Germline V gives CDR1 SGHRS, CDR2 YFSETQ. As DNA, the CDR3 is TGCGCCAGCAGCTTCGACAGTACCCTCTATGGCTACACCTTC. This translates into CASSFDSTLYGYTF.

The chain uses TRBV30 and TRBJ1-3; the D is unclear. The CDR3 sequence is 14 residues long. Trimming took 2 bases from V and 0 from J, leaving 8 bases between them. The germline gives CDR1 GTSNPN, CDR2 SVGIG (reference sequence). For the CDR3, the DNA is TGTGCCTGGAGTAGCCTCTTCTCTGGAAACACCATATATTTT. Its protein product is CAWSSLFSGNTIYF.

This chain joins TRBV18 and TRBJ1-1; the match to TRBD1 covers 8 bases. Germline V gene data show CDR1 as KGHSH and CDR2 as LQKENI. This CDR3 has 16 residues. The V segment lost 6 bases and the J segment 3 bases; nucleotides outside the gene matches: 12. In DNA form, the CDR3 reads TGTGCCAGCTCCCCCACCGGGTTACAGGGGGACACTGAAGCTTTCTTT. It is translated as CASSPTGLQGDTEAFF.

The V and J genes are TRBV28 and TRBJ2-3; D unclear. The V end lost 3 bases, the J end lost 9 bases, and 10 bases lay between the germline ends. This CDR3 contains 12 residues. Germline loops: CDR1 MDHEN, CDR2 SYDVKM. The CDR3 spells CASSFIRSTQYF. CDR3 nucleotides: TGTGCCAGCAGTTTCATCCGGAGCACGCAGTATTTT.

The chain recombines TRBV6-5 with TRBJ2-1; the D gene is possibly TRBD1 (5 bases). V lost 4 bases and J lost 4, with 14 bases in between. Germline lookup yields CDR1 MNHEY and CDR2 SVGAGI. There are 15 residues in the CDR3. CDR3 coding DNA: TGTGCCAGCAGTTCCACAGGATATACTTACAATGAGCAGTTCTTC. It yields the protein CASSSTGYTYNEQFF.

This rearrangement joins TRBV5-1 to TRBJ2-7, with D maybe TRBD2 (5 bases). The CDR3 has 14 residues. The germline gives CDR1 SGHRS, CDR2 YFSETQ. The ends were cut back, 0 bases at V and 1 base at J, with 8 bases in the middle. The CDR3 sequence is CASSLVGESYEQYF. For the CDR3, the DNA is TGCGCCAGCAGCTTGGTCGGGGAATCCTACGAGCAGTACTTC.

The chain employs TRBV3-1 (or the pseudogene TRBV3-2) and TRBJ1-2, with D possibly being TRBD1 (5 bases). Trimming pared 0 bases from V and 7 bases from J, leaving 15 bases between. Germline CDR1 reads LGHDT; CDR2 reads YNNKEL (reference sequence). This CDR3 is built from 15 residues. CDR3 DNA sequence: TGTGCCAGCAGCCAAGATAGCGGACACAGGTCTGGCTACACCTTC. Translation: CASSQDSGHRSGYTF.

This chain connects TRBV19 to TRBJ2-1, with 9 bases fitting TRBD2. From germline, CDR1 is LNHDA and CDR2 SQIVND (reference sequence). This CDR3 has 16 residues. After removal of 6 bases from V and 8 bases from J, the junction contained 14 bases not matched to a gene. CDR3 loop: CASSQQAGGFRHEQFF. As DNA, the CDR3 is TGTGCCAGTAGCCAACAAGCGGGAGGATTTCGGCATGAGCAGTTCTTC.

The V and J genes are TRBV6-2 or TRBV6-3 and TRBJ2-6; D call uncertain. This CDR3 contains 18 residues. The ends were cut back, 2 bases at V and 0 bases at J, with 14 bases in the middle. Germline loops: CDR1 MNHEY, CDR2 SVGEGT. The DNA of the CDR3 is TGTGCCAGCAGTTACCTGACAAAGTACTCCTCTGGGGCCAACGTCCTGACTTTC. This encodes CASSYLTKYSSGANVLTF.

The chain employs TRBV7-2 and TRBJ1-5, with a weak D call TRBD1 (5 bases). This CDR3 contains 11 residues. Germline CDR1 and CDR2: SGHTA and FQGNSA. V lost 4 bases and J 9 bases, leaving 7 bases between the germline ends. CDR3 DNA sequence: TGTGCCAGCAGCTACAGGCGGCCCCAGCATTTT. Encoded protein: CASSYRRPQHF. Using reference TRBV7-2 and TRBJ1-5 for the parts outside the CDR3, the full variable domain is GAGVSQSPSNKVTEKGKDVELRCDPISGHTALYWYRQSLGQGLEFLIYFQGNSAPDKSGLPSDRFSAERTGGSVSTLTIQRTQQEDSAVYLCASSYRRPQHFGDGTRLSIL.

The V and J genes are TRBV4-3 and TRBJ2-7; maybe TRBD2 (6 bases). The V gene lost 0 bases and the J gene lost 3 bases, with 15 bases spanning the gap. The CDR3 runs to 16 residues. From germline, CDR1 is LGHNA and CDR2 YSLEER. For the CDR3, the DNA is TGCGCCAGCAGCCAAGAGGCTAGCGATCCGGGCTACGAGCAGTACTTC. Protein: CASSQEASDPGYEQYF.

This chain joins TRBV4-3 and TRBJ2-1, with TRBD1 matching over 7 bases. Germline V gene sequence: CDR1 LGHNA, CDR2 YSLEER. Losses at the gene ends were 4 bases for V and 0 bases for J; bases not matched to a gene: 15. The CDR3 totals 19 residues. In DNA, the CDR3 is TGCGCCAGCAGCCTAGAAGGGAGAACAGGGGTCTACTCCTACAATGAGCAGTTCTTC. It specifies CASSLEGRTGVYSYNEQFF.

The gene calls are TRBV2 and TRBJ2-3, with 14 bases lining up with TRBD2. Germline V CDR1 and CDR2: SNHLY, FYNNEI. The length of the CDR3 is 16 residues. V lost 4 bases to trimming and J lost 3 bases; unmatched junction nucleotides: 3. The CDR3 DNA reads TGTGCCAGCAGTGCTGGACTAGCGGGGGGTACAGATACGCAGTATTTT. This sequence encodes CASSAGLAGGTDTQYF. Drawing the rest from reference TRBV2 and TRBJ2-3, the complete variable domain is EPEVTQTPSHQVTQMGQEVILRCVPISNHLYFYWYRQILGQKVEFLVSFYNNEISEKSEIFDDQFSVERPDGSNFTLKIRSTKLEDSAMYFCASSAGLAGGTDTQYFGPGTRLTVL.

This clone was counted a few times. The chain joins TRBV11-2 to TRBJ1-1; TRBD1 matches at 9 bases. This CDR3 contains 14 residues. J gave up 4 bases and V 6 bases, and 6 bases lay outside the gene matches. The germline CDR1 and CDR2 sequences are SGHAT and FQNNGV. CDR3 loop: CASRRTGGGTEAFF. Written as DNA, the CDR3 is TGTGCCAGCAGAAGAACAGGGGGCGGCACTGAAGCTTTCTTT.

The rearrangement links TRBV7-2 to TRBJ1-2; the match to TRBD1 covers 9 bases. This CDR3 is built from 15 residues. The V segment lost 5 bases and the J segment 4 bases; nucleotides outside the gene matches: 8. Germline V gene data show CDR1 as SGHTA and CDR2 as FQGNSA. CDR3 sequence (DNA): TGTGCCAGCAGCCCGCGGACAGGGGTCTCCTATGGCTACACCTTC. It yields the protein CASSPRTGVSYGYTF.

The chain links TRBV30 to TRBJ1-4; D gene unclear. Trimming cost V 1 base and J 3 bases, with 9 bases left between them. Germline CDR1 reads GTSNPN; CDR2 reads SVGIG (reference sequence). This CDR3 contains 14 residues. The chain's CDR3 is CAWSGGWPNEKLFF. Written as DNA, the CDR3 is TGTGCCTGGAGTGGAGGGTGGCCTAATGAAAAACTGTTTTTT.

The V gene is TRBV27, the J gene TRBJ1-1; 8 bases agree with TRBD1. CDR3 length: 15 residues. With V trimmed by 4 bases and J by 1 base, 5 bases remained unmatched. In germline, CDR1 is MNHEY, CDR2 SMNVEV (reference sequence). CDR3: CASSSLQGGNTEAFF. DNA of the CDR3: TGTGCCAGCAGTTCACTACAGGGGGGGAACACTGAAGCTTTCTTT.

The CDR3 sequence is CATARGTSGRAGELFF. The CDR3 DNA follows: TGTGCCACCGCGAGAGGGACTAGCGGGAGGGCCGGGGAGCTGTTTTTT. The chain uses TRBV24-1 and TRBJ2-2; 16 positions match TRBD2. The CDR3 spans 16 residues. Germline trimming cut 9 bases from V and 6 bases from J; bases unmatched to any gene: 6. Germline V CDR1 and CDR2: KGHDR, SFDVKD.

The chain recombines TRBV10-3 with TRBJ2-7; 7 bases map to TRBD1. Trimming removed 4 bases from V and 1 base from J; junction bases left unmatched: 4. The CDR3 sequence is 14 residues long. Germline CDR1 reads ENHRY; CDR2 reads SYGVKD. The CDR3 sequence is CAISGTGGSYEQYF. CDR3 bases: TGTGCCATCAGTGGGACAGGAGGTTCCTACGAGCAGTACTTC.

A note on this clone: At one end, the junction sequence differs from germline, possibly due to a read error. The V gene is TRBV7-3, the J gene TRBJ2-7; 7 nucleotides match TRBD2. CDR3 length equals 15 residues. CDR1 and CDR2 (germline): SGHTA, FQGTGA. The CDR3 is CASSLTGGGSYEQYF. CDR3 nucleotide sequence: TGTGCCAGCAGCCTAACGGGTGGCGGGAGCTACGAGCAGTACTTC.